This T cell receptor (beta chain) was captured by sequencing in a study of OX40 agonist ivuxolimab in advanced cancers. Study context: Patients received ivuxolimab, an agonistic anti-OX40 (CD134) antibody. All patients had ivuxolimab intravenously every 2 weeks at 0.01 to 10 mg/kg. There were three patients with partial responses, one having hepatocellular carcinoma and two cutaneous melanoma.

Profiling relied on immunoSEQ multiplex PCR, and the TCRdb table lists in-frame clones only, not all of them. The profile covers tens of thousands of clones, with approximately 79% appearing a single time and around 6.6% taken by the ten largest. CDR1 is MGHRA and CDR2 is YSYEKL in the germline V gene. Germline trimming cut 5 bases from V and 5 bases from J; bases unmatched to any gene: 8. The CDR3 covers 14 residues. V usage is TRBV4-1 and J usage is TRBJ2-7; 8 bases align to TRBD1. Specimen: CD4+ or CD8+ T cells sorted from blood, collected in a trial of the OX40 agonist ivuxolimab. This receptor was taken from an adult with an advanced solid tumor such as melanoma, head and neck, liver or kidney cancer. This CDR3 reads CASSTRQGLNEQYF. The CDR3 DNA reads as TGCGCCAGCAGCACACGACAGGGGTTGAACGAGCAGTACTTC.